This T cell receptor beta chain comes out of a study of blood T cell repertoires in COVID-19. As for the study in general: Specimens from acute and convalescent COVID-19 originated in the United States, Italy and Spain. Nucleic acid was either cDNA or gDNA, and it came from T cells, B-cell-depleted T cells, or PBMCs.

Trimming stripped 0 bases from V and 2 bases from J, with 8 bases between. This CDR3 spans 15 amino acids. Germline CDR1 is LNHNV and CDR2 is YYDKDF (reference sequence). Original methodology: Reference gene primer amplification in the assay estimated nucleated cell counts. Repertoires were generated with immunoSEQ multiplex PCR, while TCRdb's copy carries only in-frame clones and drops some. D and trimming come from the DNA, and the V and J calls and clone size come from that table. This repertoire shows approximately 240,000 clones, around four fifths found once; its top ten account for around 4.1%.

The sequence derives from a woman in her forties with active or convalescent COVID-19. The specimen was peripheral blood. The chain joins TRBV15 to TRBJ1-5, with D possibly being TRBD1 (5 bases). The CDR3 is CATSREWGGNQPQHF. The DNA for the CDR3 is TGTGCCACCAGCAGAGAATGGGGGGGCAATCAGCCCCAGCATTTT.